The 11 T cell receptor beta chains below were found in one sample sequenced in a study of blood T cells in healthy people across ages. Then a second PCR, running roughly 7 to 12 cycles, was carried out with a sample-barcoded 5' primer and a J-beta primer mix. Using its own MiXCR run on the 5' RACE reads, TCRdb lists one record per CDR3 protein. Of under 950,000 distinct CDR3 sequences listed, 22% are singletons. The sample was blood. Every receptor here comes from a man in his sixties or seventies in good health.

This chain uses TRBV9 with TRBJ2-7; 8 bases align to TRBD1. CDR1 SGDLS and CDR2 YYNGEE come from the germline V gene. The CDR3 spans 12 residues. CDR3 loop: CASSLVDRGRFV. The CDR3 DNA reads as TGTGCCAGCAGCCTCGTCGACAGGGGACGATTCGTC.

V usage is TRBV12-3 or TRBV12-4 and J usage is TRBJ2-7; 7 bases align to TRBD1. This CDR3 contains 17 residues. Germline trimming cut 1 base from V and 3 bases from J; bases unmatched to any gene: 12. The CDR3 reads CASSLESTGASLYEQYF. CDR3 bases: TGTGCCAGCAGTTTAGAGAGTACAGGGGCCTCTCTCTACGAGCAGTACTTC.

V is TRBV5-1 and J is TRBJ1-1, with D maybe TRBD1 (5 bases). In germline, CDR1 is SGHRS, CDR2 YFSETQ. CDR3 length: 15 residues. Trimming removed 6 bases from V and 5 bases from J, with 20 bases in between. This CDR3 reads CASNLEAGEGTEAFF. In DNA, the CDR3 is TGCGCCAGCAACCTGGAGGCGGGGGAGGGGACTGAAGCTTTCTTT.

This clonotype was seen only a few times. The CDR3 DNA is TGCAGTGCTAGAGATGCGGGAGCTGCCACAGATACGCAGTATTTT. Protein: CSARDAGAATDTQYF. V gene TRBV20-1 combines with J gene TRBJ2-3, with 7 bases identical to TRBD2. The CDR3 has 15 residues. V was pared by 0 bases and J by 2 bases, with 5 bases of the junction left unmatched. Germline V gives CDR1 DFQATT, CDR2 SNEGSKA (reference sequence).

In this sample, this clonotype turned up a few times. This chain links TRBV11-3 with TRBJ2-5, with 7 bases that match TRBD1. From germline, CDR1 is SGHNT and CDR2 YENEEA. CDR3 length equals 14 residues. The junction had 6 bases not matched to a gene; V was cut back by 4 bases and J by 4 bases. The CDR3 DNA is TGTGCCAGCAGCTCCACCCCAGGGGGAGAGACCCAGTACTTC. Protein sequence: CASSSTPGGETQYF.

This clonotype was detected a few times. The chain recombines TRBV25-1 with TRBJ2-1; 7 bases map to TRBD2. The germline V gene has CDR1 MGHDK and CDR2 SYGVNS. The V segment lost 1 base and the J segment 0 bases; nucleotides outside the gene matches: 12. The CDR3 consists of 19 residues. DNA of the CDR3: TGTGCCAGCAGTGAATTTGGCAGTAGCGGGCGGTCCTCCTACAATGAGCAGTTCTTC. Protein: CASSEFGSSGRSSYNEQFF.

V and J are TRBV12-3 or TRBV12-4 and TRBJ1-1; no definite D call. The CDR3 extends over 15 amino acids. V was trimmed by 1 base and J by 1 base, leaving 10 bases between them. This CDR3 reads CASSLGPNRNTEAFF. Written as DNA, the CDR3 is TGTGCCAGCAGTTTAGGGCCCAACAGGAACACTGAAGCTTTCTTT.

This clonotype was seen only a few times. The chain links TRBV6-5 to TRBJ2-7; D call uncertain. V lost 6 bases and J lost 2, with 17 bases in between. CDR1 and CDR2 (germline): MNHEY, SVGAGI. The CDR3 runs 15 residues. The CDR3 sequence: CASSQDLGTAYEQYF. The DNA of the CDR3 is TGTGCCAGCAGCCAAGACCTGGGAACGGCCTACGAGCAGTACTTC.

The chain employs TRBV7-8 and TRBJ2-2, with 7 bases identical to TRBD1. Trimming at V came to 4 bases and at J to 6 bases, leaving 5 bases not matched to a gene. CDR3 length: 14 residues. Per the germline V gene, CDR1 is SGHVS and CDR2 is FQNEAQ. The CDR3 sequence is CASSWDRSAGELFF. CDR3 sequence (DNA): TGTGCCAGCAGCTGGGACAGATCGGCCGGGGAGCTGTTTTTT. Looking up the rest from reference TRBV7-8 and TRBJ2-2 gives the full variable domain: GAGVSQSPRYKVAKRGQDVALRCDPISGHVSLFWYQQALGQGPEFLTYFQNEAQLDKSGLPSDRFFAERPEGSVSTLKIQRTQQEDSAVYLCASSWDRSAGELFFGEGSRLTVL.

This clonotype showed up many times. The CDR3 spells CSVGSLNYGYTF. CDR3 DNA sequence: TGCAGCGTTGGTTCGCTTAACTATGGCTACACCTTC. V gene TRBV29-1 combines with J gene TRBJ1-2; D is unresolved. CDR3 size: 12 residues. The germline V gene has CDR1 SQVTM and CDR2 ANQGSEA. V was pared by 4 bases and J by 1 base, with 7 bases between.

This clonotype was seen more than once but under ten times. The J gene is TRBJ2-5, the V gene TRBV24-1, with D perhaps matching TRBD1 (6 bases). Trimming cost V 9 bases and J 5 bases, with 9 bases left between them. Germline V gene lookup returns CDR1 KGHDR and CDR2 SFDVKD. The CDR3 covers 11 residues. CDR3 amino acids: CATERGETQYF. DNA of the CDR3: TGTGCCACCGAAAGGGGGGAGACCCAGTACTTC.